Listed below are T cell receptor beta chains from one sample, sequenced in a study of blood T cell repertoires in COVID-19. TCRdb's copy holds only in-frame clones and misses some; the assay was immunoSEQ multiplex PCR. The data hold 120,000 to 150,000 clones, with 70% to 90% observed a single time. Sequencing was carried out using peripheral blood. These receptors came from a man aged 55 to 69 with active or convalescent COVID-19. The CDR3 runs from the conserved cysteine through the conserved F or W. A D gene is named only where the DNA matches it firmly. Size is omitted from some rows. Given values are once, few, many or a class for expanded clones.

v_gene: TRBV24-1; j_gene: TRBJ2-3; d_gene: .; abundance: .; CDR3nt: TGTGCCACCAGTGATGGGGGCCAAGATACGCAGTATTTT; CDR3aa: CATSDGGQDTQYF
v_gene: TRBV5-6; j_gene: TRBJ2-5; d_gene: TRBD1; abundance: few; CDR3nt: TGTGCCAGCAGCCGGGACAGGCGTTCAGCACAAGAGACCCAGTACTTC; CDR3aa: CASSRDRRSAQETQYF
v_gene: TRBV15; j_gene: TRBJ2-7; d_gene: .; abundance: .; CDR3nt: TGTGCCACCAGCAGAGATTTCCAGATCTCCTACGAGCAGTACTTC; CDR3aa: CATSRDFQISYEQYF
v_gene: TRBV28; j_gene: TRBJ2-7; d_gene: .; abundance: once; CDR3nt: TGTGCCAGCAGTTTGGCATTGTGGGACTCATCCTACGAGCAGTACTTC; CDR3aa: CASSLALWDSSYEQYF
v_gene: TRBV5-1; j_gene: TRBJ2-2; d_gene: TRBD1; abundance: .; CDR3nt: TGCGCCAGCAGCCCAGGACAGGGGTGGAACACCGGGGAGCTGTTTTTT; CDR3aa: CASSPGQGWNTGELFF
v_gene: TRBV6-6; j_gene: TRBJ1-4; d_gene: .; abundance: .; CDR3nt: TGTGCCAGCAGTTGGGGGGATGCAACTAATGAAAAACTGTTTTTT; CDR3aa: CASSWGDATNEKLFF
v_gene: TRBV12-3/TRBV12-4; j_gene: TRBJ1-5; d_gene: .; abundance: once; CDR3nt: TGTGCCAGCAGTGCCTCCGCGAGGGAGCCCCAGCATTTT; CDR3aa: CASSASAREPQHF
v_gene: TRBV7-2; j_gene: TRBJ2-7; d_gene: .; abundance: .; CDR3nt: TGTGCCAGCAGTCTGGACTATTACGAGCAGTACTTC; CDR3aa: CASSLDYYEQYF
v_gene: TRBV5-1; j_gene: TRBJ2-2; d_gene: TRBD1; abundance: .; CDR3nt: TGCGCCAGCAGCTTCCCCGGACAGGGTGGAACCGGGGAGCTGTTTTTT; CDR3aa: CASSFPGQGGTGELFF
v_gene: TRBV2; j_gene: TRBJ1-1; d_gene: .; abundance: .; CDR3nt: TGTGCCAGCAGTGAAGCGCAGGGATGGAACACTGAAGCTTTCTTT; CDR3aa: CASSEAQGWNTEAFF
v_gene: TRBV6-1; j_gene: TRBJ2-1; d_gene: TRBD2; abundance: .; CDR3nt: TGTGCCAGCAGTGATGTTAGCGGGAGGTGGAATGAGCAGTTCTTC; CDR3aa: CASSDVSGRWNEQFF
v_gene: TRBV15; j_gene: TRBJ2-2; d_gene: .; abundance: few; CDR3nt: TGTGCCACCAGCAGAGACGGCGGGGAGCTGTTTTTT; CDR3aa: CATSRDGGELFF
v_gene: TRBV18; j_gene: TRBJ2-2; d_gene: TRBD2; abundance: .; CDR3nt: TGTGCCAGCTCCCGGGAGGCGAACACCGGGGAGCTGTTTTTT; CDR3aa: CASSREANTGELFF
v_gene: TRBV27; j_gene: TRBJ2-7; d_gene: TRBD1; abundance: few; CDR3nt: TGTGCCAGCAGTCTCACCGGGACAGGGGAGTGGGAGCAGTACTTC; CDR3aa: CASSLTGTGEWEQYF
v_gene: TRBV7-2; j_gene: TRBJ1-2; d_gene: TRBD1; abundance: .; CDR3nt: TGTGCCAGCAGCCTGCTCAGGGGGCTCTATGGCTACACCTTC; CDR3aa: CASSLLRGLYGYTF
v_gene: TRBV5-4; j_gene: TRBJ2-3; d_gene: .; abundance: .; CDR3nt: TGTGCCAGCAGGTCCCCCGGGGCAGATACGCAGTATTTT; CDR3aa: CASRSPGADTQYF
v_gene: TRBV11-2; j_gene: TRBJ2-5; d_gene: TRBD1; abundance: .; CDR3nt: TGTGCCAGCAGGCCAGGGACAGAAGAGACCCAGTACTTC; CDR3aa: CASRPGTEETQYF
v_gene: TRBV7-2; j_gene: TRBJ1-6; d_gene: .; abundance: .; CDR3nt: TGTGCCAGCAGCCCACTGGGGGGGGCGAATTCACCCCTCCACTTT; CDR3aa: CASSPLGGANSPLHF
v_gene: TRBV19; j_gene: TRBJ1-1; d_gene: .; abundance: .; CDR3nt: TGTGCCAGTAGGGTACAGGGTTGGAACACTGAAGCTTTCTTT; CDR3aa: CASRVQGWNTEAFF
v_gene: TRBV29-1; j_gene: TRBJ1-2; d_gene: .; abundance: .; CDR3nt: TGCAGCGTCTTCGGCGGGAGGACAGATTATGGCTACACCTTC; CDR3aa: CSVFGGRTDYGYTF
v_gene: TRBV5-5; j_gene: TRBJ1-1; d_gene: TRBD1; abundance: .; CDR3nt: TGTGCCAGCAGCTTGGGGCGTCCCGGGACAGGGTACACGAACACTGAAGCTTTCTTT; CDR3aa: CASSLGRPGTGYTNTEAFF
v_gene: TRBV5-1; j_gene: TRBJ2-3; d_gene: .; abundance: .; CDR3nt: TGCGCCAGCAGCTTGGAAGACACCCGCGACGGAGATACGCAGTATTTT; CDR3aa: CASSLEDTRDGDTQYF
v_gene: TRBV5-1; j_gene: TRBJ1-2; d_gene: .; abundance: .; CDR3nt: TGCGCCAGCAGCTTCAGGGTGGAAGGAGGCTACACCTTC; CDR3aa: CASSFRVEGGYTF
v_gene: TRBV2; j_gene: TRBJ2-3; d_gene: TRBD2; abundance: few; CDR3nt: TGTGCCAGCAGCGTTCGGACTAGCGGGAGAGGGGATACGCAGTATTTT; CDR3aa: CASSVRTSGRGDTQYF
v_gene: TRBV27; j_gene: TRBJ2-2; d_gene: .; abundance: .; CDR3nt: TGTGCCAGCAGTTTATCGACCGGGGTTCAGGACACCGGGGAGCTGTTTTTT; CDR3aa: CASSLSTGVQDTGELFF
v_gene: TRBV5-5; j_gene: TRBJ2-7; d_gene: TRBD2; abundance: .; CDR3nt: TGTGCCAGCAGCTTGTCCACTAGCGGGAGTTACTACGAGCAGTACTTC; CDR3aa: CASSLSTSGSYYEQYF
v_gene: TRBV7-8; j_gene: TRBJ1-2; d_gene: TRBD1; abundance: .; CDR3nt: TGTGCCAGCAGCTCTGACAGGGGAGTTGGCTACACCTTC; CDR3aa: CASSSDRGVGYTF
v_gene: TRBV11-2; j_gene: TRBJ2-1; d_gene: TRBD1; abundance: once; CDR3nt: TGTGCCAGCAGGGGGGACCCACCGGGACAGGGCAATGAGCAGTTCTTC; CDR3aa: CASRGDPPGQGNEQFF
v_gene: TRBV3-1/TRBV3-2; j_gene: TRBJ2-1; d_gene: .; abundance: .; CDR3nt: TGTGCCAGCAGCCAAGGGACACCGGCCTACAATGAGCAGTTCTTC; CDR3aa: CASSQGTPAYNEQFF
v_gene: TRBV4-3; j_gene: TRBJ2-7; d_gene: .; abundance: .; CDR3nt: TGCGCCAGCAGCCAAGACCGGGGAGGCTCCTACGAGCAGTACTTC; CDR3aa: CASSQDRGGSYEQYF
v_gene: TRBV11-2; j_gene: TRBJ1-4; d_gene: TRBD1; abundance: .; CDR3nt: TGTGCCAGCAGCCTCGGACAGGGGGCTTCTGAAAAACTGTTTTTT; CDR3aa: CASSLGQGASEKLFF
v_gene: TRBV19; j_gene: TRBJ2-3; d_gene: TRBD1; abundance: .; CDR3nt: TGTGCCAGTAGTGAGACAGGGGCAGATACGCAGTATTTT; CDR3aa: CASSETGADTQYF
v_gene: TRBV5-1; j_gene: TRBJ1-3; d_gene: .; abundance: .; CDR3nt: TGCGCCAGCAGCTCCGCCGAGTGGGCTGGAGGAAACACCATATATTTT; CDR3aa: CASSSAEWAGGNTIYF
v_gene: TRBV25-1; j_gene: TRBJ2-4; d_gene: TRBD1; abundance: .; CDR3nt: TGTGCCAGCAGTGATATTTTAAACGGGACAGGAAACATTCAGTACTTC; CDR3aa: CASSDILNGTGNIQYF
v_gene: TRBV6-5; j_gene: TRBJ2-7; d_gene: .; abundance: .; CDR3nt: TGTGCCAGCGAATCTCAGTTTCCCCCTTACGAGCAGTACTTC; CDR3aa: CASESQFPPYEQYF
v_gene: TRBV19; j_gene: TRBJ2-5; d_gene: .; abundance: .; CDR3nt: TGTGCCAGTAGCCCACCAGTTGCAGGGAATGTTTTGGAGACCCAGTACTTC; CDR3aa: CASSPPVAGNVLETQYF
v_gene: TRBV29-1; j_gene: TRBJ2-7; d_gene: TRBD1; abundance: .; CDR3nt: TGCAGCGTAGCGGGCTCGGGACAGGGAACCTACGAGCAGTACTTC; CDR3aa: CSVAGSGQGTYEQYF
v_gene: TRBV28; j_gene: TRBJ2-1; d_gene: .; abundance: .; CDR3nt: TGTGCCAGCAGTTTAGGAGGGAAAGATGAGCAGTTCTTC; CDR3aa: CASSLGGKDEQFF
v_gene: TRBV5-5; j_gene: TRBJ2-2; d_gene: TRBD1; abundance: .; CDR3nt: TGTGCCAGCAAACCGGGACAGGGAATCCCCGGGGAGCTGTTTTTT; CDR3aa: CASKPGQGIPGELFF
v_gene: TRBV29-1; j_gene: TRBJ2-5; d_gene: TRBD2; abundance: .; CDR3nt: TGCAGCCTTGTGGTAGCGGGCCAAGAGACCCAGTACTTC; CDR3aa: CSLVVAGQETQYF
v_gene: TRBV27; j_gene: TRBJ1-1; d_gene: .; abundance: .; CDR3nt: TGTGCCAGCAGGCCCCGGGGGGGCGCGGACACTGAAGCTTTCTTT; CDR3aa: CASRPRGGADTEAFF
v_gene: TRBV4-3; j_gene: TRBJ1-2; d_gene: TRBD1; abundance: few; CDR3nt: TGCGCCAGCAGCCCCCCGGACAGGGGGAACTATGGCTACACCTTC; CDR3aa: CASSPPDRGNYGYTF
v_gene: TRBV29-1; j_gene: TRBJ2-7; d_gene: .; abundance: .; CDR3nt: TGCAGCGTTGAAGAAAGTGAGGGTTGGGACTACGAGCAGTACTTC; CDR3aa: CSVEESEGWDYEQYF
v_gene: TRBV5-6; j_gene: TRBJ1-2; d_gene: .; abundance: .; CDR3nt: TGTGCCAGCAGCTTGGGCCAGAATTATGGCTACACCTTC; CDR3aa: CASSLGQNYGYTF
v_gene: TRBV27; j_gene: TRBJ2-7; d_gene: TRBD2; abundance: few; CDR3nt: TGTGCCAGCAGCCTCAGGGAGGGAGAGCAGTACTTC; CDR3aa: CASSLREGEQYF
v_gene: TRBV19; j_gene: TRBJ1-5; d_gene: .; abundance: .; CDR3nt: TGTGCCAGTAACCAGGTTAGGTTGGGCCAGCCCCAGCATTTT; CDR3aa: CASNQVRLGQPQHF
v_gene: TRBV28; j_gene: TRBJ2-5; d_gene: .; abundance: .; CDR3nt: TGTGCCAGCAGTAGCGTTGAAGAGACCCAGTACTTC; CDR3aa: CASSSVEETQYF
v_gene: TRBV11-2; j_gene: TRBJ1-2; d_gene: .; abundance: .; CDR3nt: TGTGCCAGCAGCAAGTCTGAGCAGGGGAACTATGGCTACACCTTC; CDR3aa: CASSKSEQGNYGYTF
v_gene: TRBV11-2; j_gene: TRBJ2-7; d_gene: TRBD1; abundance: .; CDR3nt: TGTGCCAGCAGCCCGATGACAGGGGGCGACGAGCAGTACTTC; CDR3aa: CASSPMTGGDEQYF
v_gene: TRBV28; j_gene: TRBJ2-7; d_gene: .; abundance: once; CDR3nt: TGTGCCAGCAACTTCGCGGGCTCCTACGAGCAGTACTTC; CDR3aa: CASNFAGSYEQYF
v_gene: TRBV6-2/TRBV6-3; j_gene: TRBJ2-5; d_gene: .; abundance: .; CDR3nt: TGTGCCAGCAGTCCCCGAGGCGCCCTCCAAGAGACCCAGTACTTC; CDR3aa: CASSPRGALQETQYF
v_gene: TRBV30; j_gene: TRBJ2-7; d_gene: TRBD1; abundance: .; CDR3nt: TGTGAGGGGGGGACAGGGAATCGCGAGCAGTACTTC; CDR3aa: CEGGTGNREQYF
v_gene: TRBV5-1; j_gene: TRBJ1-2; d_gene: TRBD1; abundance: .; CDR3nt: TGCGCCAGCAGCACAGACAGGGGGTTTGGCTCGGGCTACACCTTC; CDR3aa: CASSTDRGFGSGYTF